The clone carrying this T cell receptor beta chain occurred a few times. The germline V and J ends were trimmed by 5 bases and 5 bases, with 13 bases remaining between them. The germline V gene encodes CDR1 SGHRS and CDR2 YFSETQ. The CDR3 loop spans 13 amino acids. This sample stems from a study of radiation and T cells in renal cell carcinoma. Measured with immunoSEQ multiplex PCR; TCRdb has only the in-frame clones, and not every one. The table shows around 45,000 clones, with roughly 82% occurring only once. Time point described: blood 4 weeks post-SBRT, at nephrectomy. Treatment noted: 15 Gy SBRT to primary tumor, nephrectomy 4 weeks later. Nephrectomy followed 15 Gy stereotactic body radiation by 4 weeks. Radiation-treated patients gave blood at baseline, week 2 and week 4.

This receptor was identified in a woman in her seventies with renal cell carcinoma. V gene TRBV5-1 combines with J gene TRBJ1-1; D not certain. The source was blood, collected from a patient whose treatment included radiotherapy and nephrectomy. The CDR3 here is CASRRSGSTEAFF. The CDR3 coding sequence is TGCGCCAGCAGAAGGTCCGGCTCTACTGAAGCTTTCTTT. Full variable domain (outside the CDR3, taken from reference TRBV5-1 and TRBJ1-1): KAGVTQTPRYLIKTRGQQVTLSCSPISGHRSVSWYQQTPGQGLQFLFEYFSETQRNKGNFPGRFSGRQFSNSRSEMNVSTLELGDSALYLCASRRSGSTEAFFGQGTRLTVV.